Given below is one T cell receptor (beta chain) in context. This may be a read error: a much more frequent sequence differs by one nucleotide. The sample is drawn from a study of identical twins. Trimming pared 7 bases from V and 8 bases from J, leaving 19 bases between. Germline lookup yields CDR1 DFQATT and CDR2 SNEGSKA (reference sequence). The CDR3 is 13 residues long. TCRdb called the 5' RACE reads again in MiXCR, with one record for every CDR3 protein. The sample records about 240,000 distinct CDR3 sequences, about 10% being singletons. The sample taken for sequencing was memory T cells sorted from blood. This chain connects TRBV20-1 to TRBJ2-3; D may be TRBD1 (6 bases). The clonotype comes from a man in his fifties or sixties in good health. The CDR3 nucleotides are TGCAGTGGATTTGCAGGGGCGCCCGGTACGCAGTATTTT. It specifies CSGFAGAPGTQYF.